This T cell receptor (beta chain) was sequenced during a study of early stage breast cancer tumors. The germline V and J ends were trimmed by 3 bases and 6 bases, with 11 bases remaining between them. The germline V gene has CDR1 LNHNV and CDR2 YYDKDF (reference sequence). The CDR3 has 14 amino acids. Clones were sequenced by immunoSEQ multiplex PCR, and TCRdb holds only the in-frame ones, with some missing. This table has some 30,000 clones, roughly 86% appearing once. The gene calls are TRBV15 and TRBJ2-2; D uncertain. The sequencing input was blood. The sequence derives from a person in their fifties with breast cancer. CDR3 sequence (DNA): TGTGCCACCAGCAGGAGTCTAGGTCCCGGGGAGCTGTTTTTT. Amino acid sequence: CATSRSLGPGELFF.